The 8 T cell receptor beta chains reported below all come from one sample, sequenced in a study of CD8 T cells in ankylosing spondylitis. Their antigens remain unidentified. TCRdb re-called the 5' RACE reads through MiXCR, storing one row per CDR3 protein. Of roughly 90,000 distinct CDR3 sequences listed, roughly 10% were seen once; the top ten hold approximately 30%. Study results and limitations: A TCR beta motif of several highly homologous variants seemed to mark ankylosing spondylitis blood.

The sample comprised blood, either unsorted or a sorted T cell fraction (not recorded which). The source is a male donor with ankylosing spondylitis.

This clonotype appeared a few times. CDR3: CAHPGTRYNEQFF. DNA for the CDR3: TGCGCCCACCCCGGGACTAGGTACAATGAGCAGTTCTTC. The genes are TRBV29-1 and TRBJ2-1, with 8 bases lining up with TRBD2. CDR1 is SQVTM and CDR2 is ANQGSEA in the germline V gene. The CDR3 totals 13 residues.

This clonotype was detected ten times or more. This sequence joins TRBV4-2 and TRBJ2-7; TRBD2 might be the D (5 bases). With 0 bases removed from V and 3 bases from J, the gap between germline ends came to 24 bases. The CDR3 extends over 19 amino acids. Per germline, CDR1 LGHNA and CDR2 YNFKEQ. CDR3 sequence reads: CASSQEAANGIEGLYEQYF. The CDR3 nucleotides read TGTGCCAGCAGCCAAGAGGCCGCTAACGGCATCGAGGGTCTCTACGAGCAGTACTTC.

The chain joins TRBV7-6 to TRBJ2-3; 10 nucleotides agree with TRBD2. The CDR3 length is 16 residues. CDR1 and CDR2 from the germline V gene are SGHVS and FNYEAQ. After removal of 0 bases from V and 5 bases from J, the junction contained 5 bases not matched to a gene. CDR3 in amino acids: CASSLALAGVVDTQYF. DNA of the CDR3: TGTGCCAGCAGCTTAGCCCTAGCGGGAGTGGTAGATACGCAGTATTTT.

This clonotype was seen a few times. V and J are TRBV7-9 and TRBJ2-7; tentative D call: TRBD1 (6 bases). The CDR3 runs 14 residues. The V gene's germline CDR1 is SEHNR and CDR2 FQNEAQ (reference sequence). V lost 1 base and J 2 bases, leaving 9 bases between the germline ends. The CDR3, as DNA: TGTGCCAGCAGCTTAGTACAGGGTACCTACGAGCAGTACTTC. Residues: CASSLVQGTYEQYF.

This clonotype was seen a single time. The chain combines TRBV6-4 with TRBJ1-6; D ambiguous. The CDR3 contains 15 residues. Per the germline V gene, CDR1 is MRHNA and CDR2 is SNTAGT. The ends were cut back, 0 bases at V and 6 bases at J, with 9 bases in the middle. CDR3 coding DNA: TGTGCCAGCAGTGACTCGAGTCACAGTAATTCACCCCTCCACTTT. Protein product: CASSDSSHSNSPLHF.

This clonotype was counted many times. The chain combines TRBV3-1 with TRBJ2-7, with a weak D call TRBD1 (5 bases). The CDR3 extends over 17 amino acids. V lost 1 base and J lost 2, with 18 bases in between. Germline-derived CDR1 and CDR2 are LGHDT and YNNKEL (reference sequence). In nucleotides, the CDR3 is TGTGCCAGCAGCCAAGTCGGTAGGGGCAGGAAAACCTACGAGCAGTACTTC. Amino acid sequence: CASSQVGRGRKTYEQYF.

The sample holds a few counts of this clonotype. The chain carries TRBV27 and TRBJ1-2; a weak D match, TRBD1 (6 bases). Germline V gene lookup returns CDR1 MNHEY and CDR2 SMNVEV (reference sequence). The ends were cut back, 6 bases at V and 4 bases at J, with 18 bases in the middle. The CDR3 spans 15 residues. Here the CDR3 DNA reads TGTGCCAGCAGCCCCACAGGGCAGGGAAGCTATGGCTACACCTTC. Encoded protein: CASSPTGQGSYGYTF.

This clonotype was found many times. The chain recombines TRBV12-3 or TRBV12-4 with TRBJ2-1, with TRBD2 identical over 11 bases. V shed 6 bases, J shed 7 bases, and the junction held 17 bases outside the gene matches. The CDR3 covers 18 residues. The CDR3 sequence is CASSPLSSGRHLRNEQFF. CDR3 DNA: TGTGCCAGCAGCCCCCTCTCTAGCGGGAGGCACCTACGGAATGAGCAGTTCTTC.